Sequencing of this T cell receptor beta chain was carried out in a study of blood T cell repertoires in COVID-19. Background on the study: Specimens from acute and convalescent COVID-19 originated in the United States, Italy and Spain.

Germline CDR1 and CDR2: GTSNPN and SVGIG (reference sequence). Trimming left V 2 bases short and J 2 bases short, with 16 bases between. This CDR3 is 15 amino acids long. Per the study methods: Researchers report that nucleated cell counts were estimated from reference gene primer amplification. Assay: immunoSEQ multiplex PCR; the TCRdb copy retains only in-frame clones and omits some. Clonal size and the V and J genes are those of that table, whereas D and trimming came from the DNA. The data show 130,000 or so clones, around 77% seen once. This chain joins TRBV30 and TRBJ2-7, with a weak D call TRBD1 (5 bases). The sequenced sample was peripheral blood. This receptor was taken from a human donor in a cohort sampled during active COVID-19. The CDR3 spells CAWSRGSGSPYEQYF. Written as DNA, the CDR3 is TGTGCCTGGAGTAGGGGATCGGGCAGCCCCTACGAGCAGTACTTC.